This T cell receptor beta chain was captured in a study of T cell responses to AZD1222 COVID-19 vaccine. The CDR3 sequence is 15 residues long. The V end lost 5 bases, the J end lost 3 bases, and 17 bases lay between the germline ends. Germline-derived CDR1 and CDR2 are SGHTA and FQGTGA. Study outcomes and limitations: The donor cohort was predominantly white British with a female majority, and clonal diversity may have been underestimated.

This clone showed up just a few times. Its antigen is as yet unknown. The data were produced by immunoSEQ multiplex PCR, yet TCRdb's version contains in-frame clones alone and is incomplete. Here the sample spans around 170,000 clones, approximately 86% being singletons. The sequencing used peripheral blood, collected 28 days after the second AZD1222 dose. The receptor's source is an adult who received the AZD1222 COVID-19 vaccine. V gene TRBV7-3 combines with J gene TRBJ2-7, with D maybe TRBD1 (6 bases). The CDR3 spells CASSLGAGELYEQYF. The CDR3 DNA is TGTGCCAGCAGCCTGGGGGCAGGGGAACTCTACGAGCAGTACTTC. Full variable domain (missing parts from reference TRBV7-3 and TRBJ2-7): GAGVSQTPSNKVTEKGKYVELRCDPISGHTALYWYRQSLGQGPEFLIYFQGTGAADDSGLPNDRFFAVRPEGSVSTLKIQRTERGDSAVYLCASSLGAGELYEQYFGPGTRLTVT.